A selection of T cell receptor beta chains follows, all from one sample in a study of cytomegalovirus exposure and HLA in healthy donors. Only in-frame clones appear in the TCRdb table, and some are missing; sequencing was by immunoSEQ multiplex PCR. The table shows about 240,000 clones, with approximately 87% occurring only once. Sequenced input: PBMCs. The source of these receptors is a man younger than 35 in good health and CMV-seronegative. The CDR3 runs from the conserved cysteine through the conserved F or W. The D gene is left open where the match is weak. Size tells how often a clone was seen (once, few, many) or the class of an expanded clone, and some rows leave it out.

>NA|NA|TRBV29-1|TRBJ2-3
CSVAQGDTQYF
TGCAGCGTTGCGCAGGGAGATACGCAGTATTTT
>NA|NA|TRBV14|TRBJ2-7
CASSQVESKWYF
TGTGCCAGCAGCCAAGTGGAGAGCAAGTGGTACTTC
>NA|TRBD2|TRBV9|TRBJ2-5
CASSTWTSGGPQYF
TGTGCCAGCAGCACTTGGACTAGCGGGGGGCCCCAGTACTTC
>NA|TRBD1|TRBV27|TRBJ2-7
CASSLWDRNYEQYF
TGTGCCAGCAGTTTATGGGACAGGAACTACGAGCAGTACTTC
>NA|NA|TRBV5-6|TRBJ1-3
CASSLGMEGIHFSGNTIYF
TGTGCCAGCAGCTTGGGGATGGAGGGTATACACTTCTCTGGAAACACCATATATTTT
>NA|NA|TRBV5-6|TRBJ2-3
CASSLLGPQRTDTQYF
TGTGCCAGCAGCTTGCTGGGGCCTCAACGCACAGATACGCAGTATTTT
>NA|TRBD1|TRBV28|TRBJ1-4
CASSWDRINEKLFF
TGTGCCAGCAGTTGGGACAGAATTAATGAAAAACTGTTTTTT
>NA|NA|TRBV6-5|TRBJ1-1
CASSRGWGTEAFF
TGTGCCAGCAGCCGCGGGTGGGGAACTGAAGCTTTCTTT
>NA|NA|TRBV29-1|TRBJ1-3
CSVVSGVESTIYF
TGCAGCGTTGTCTCCGGGGTGGAGAGCACCATATATTTT
>NA|TRBD2|TRBV7-9|TRBJ2-7
CASSPGLVSYEQYF
TGTGCCAGCAGCCCGGGACTAGTCTCCTACGAGCAGTACTTC
>NA|NA|TRBV30|TRBJ2-3
CAWSATASTDTQYF
TGTGCCTGGAGTGCCACAGCTAGCACAGATACGCAGTATTTT
>NA|NA|TRBV29-1|TRBJ2-7
CSATKTGSEQYF
TGCAGCGCAACGAAGACAGGTTCCGAGCAGTACTTC
>NA|NA|TRBV29-1|TRBJ1-1
CSVSVTEAFF
TGCAGCGTTTCGGTCACTGAAGCTTTCTTT
>NA|NA|TRBV4-3|TRBJ1-4
CASSQDLYGQKGATNEKLFF
TGCGCCAGCAGCCAAGATCTATACGGACAGAAGGGGGCAACTAATGAAAAACTGTTTTTT
>once|NA|TRBV29-1|TRBJ1-1
CSVAGGNTEAFF
TGCAGCGTTGCCGGGGGGAACACTGAAGCTTTCTTT
>NA|TRBD1|TRBV29-1|TRBJ1-1
CSVGGTGNNTFF
TGCAGCGTCGGCGGGACAGGCAATAATACCTTCTTT
>NA|NA|TRBV28|TRBJ2-1
CASSLYAGVREQFF
TGTGCCAGCAGTTTATACGCCGGGGTGCGTGAGCAGTTCTTC
>NA|NA|TRBV18|TRBJ2-4
CASSRRDSSLEAKNIQYF
TGTGCCAGCTCACGCCGGGACTCTTCCCTTGAGGCCAAAAACATTCAGTACTTC
>NA|TRBD2|TRBV7-9|TRBJ2-7
CASSGGTSGLEQYF
TGTGCCAGCAGCGGCGGGACTAGCGGACTCGAGCAGTACTTC
>few|TRBD1|TRBV5-5|TRBJ2-7
CASSSPFDRGPYEQYF
TGTGCCAGCAGCTCCCCGTTCGACAGGGGGCCCTACGAGCAGTACTTC
>NA|TRBD2|TRBV28|TRBJ2-7
CASSWGLAAPYEQYF
TGTGCCAGCAGTTGGGGACTAGCGGCCCCCTACGAGCAGTACTTC
>NA|TRBD1|TRBV7-9|TRBJ2-7
CASSPAGGQGFHEQYF
TGTGCCAGCAGCCCGGCCGGGGGACAGGGTTTCCACGAGCAGTACTTC
>NA|NA|TRBV2|TRBJ1-3
CASRYSGNTIYF
TGTGCCAGCCGCTACTCAGGAAACACCATATATTTT
>NA|TRBD1|TRBV29-1|TRBJ1-2
CSVEPGQGVNGYTF
TGCAGCGTTGAGCCCGGACAGGGAGTAAATGGCTACACCTTC
>NA|TRBD1|TRBV7-9|TRBJ2-7
CASSSIRTGNEQYF
TGTGCCAGCAGCTCGATACGGACAGGGAACGAGCAGTACTTC
>once|TRBD1|TRBV28|TRBJ2-7
CASSSTGRLYEQYF
TGTGCCAGCAGTTCGACAGGGAGACTCTACGAGCAGTACTTC
>NA|TRBD1|TRBV28|TRBJ1-6
CATNRGTYNSPLHF
TGTGCCACAAACAGGGGAACCTATAATTCACCCCTCCACTTT
>NA|TRBD1|TRBV4-3|TRBJ1-1
CASSNSWDRGSEAFF
TGCGCCAGCAGCAATTCCTGGGACAGGGGGAGTGAAGCTTTCTTT
>NA|TRBD2|TRBV29-1|TRBJ2-7
CSVAGGSYEQYF
TGCAGCGTTGCGGGAGGGTCCTACGAGCAGTACTTC
>NA|NA|TRBV4-3|TRBJ1-6
CASRGSNSPLHF
TGCGCCAGCCGCGGATCCAATTCACCCCTCCACTTT
>once|NA|TRBV4-3|TRBJ1-6
CASSRTIYGSYNSPLHF
TGCGCCAGCAGCCGTACGATATACGGCTCCTATAATTCACCCCTCCACTTT
>NA|TRBD2|TRBV6-7|TRBJ2-3
CASTCQSGTGLTSTDTQYF
TGTGCCAGCACCTGTCAAAGTGGGACGGGACTAACTAGCACAGATACGCAGTATTTT
>NA|NA|TRBV7-2|TRBJ2-7
CASRIHSGGSYEQYF
TGTGCCAGCCGGATTCATAGCGGAGGGAGCTACGAGCAGTACTTC